This T cell receptor (beta chain) was sequenced during a study of early T cells in non-severe SARS-CoV-2 infection. Overall study: Sequencing of unsorted whole blood was done on bulk RNA, leaving chains unpaired. Study conclusions and caveats: The study's VDJdb matching favored anti-spike CD8 responses and missed private and CD4 specificities.

Germline CDR1 reads LGHDT; CDR2 reads YNNKEL (reference sequence). Trimming removed 4 bases from V and 4 bases from J, with 15 bases in between. This CDR3 is 15 amino acids long. Individual cDNA molecules received unique molecular identifiers. TCRdb called the 5' RACE reads again in MiXCR, with one record for every CDR3 protein. The sample has 85,000 to 100,000 distinct CDR3 sequences; approximately 11% are singletons. This clonotype was observed a handful of times. The antigen is undetermined. Sequences were obtained from whole blood. This TCR was sampled from an adult who was a healthcare worker with PCR-confirmed SARS-CoV-2 infection or an uninfected control (not recorded which). This chain uses TRBV3-1 with TRBJ2-3, with D perhaps matching TRBD2 (6 bases). Written as DNA, the CDR3 is TGTGCCAGCAGCCTATCCCGGGACTTGTCAGATACGCAGTATTTT. It codes for CASSLSRDLSDTQYF.